The 17 T cell receptor beta chains below all came from one sample that was sequenced in a study of shared clonotypes between healthy human individuals. Terminally differentiated effector memory CD45RA+ cells were excluded from the naive CD8 cells, which were CD45RO-negative and positively selected for CCR7. Sequencing was performed with immunoSEQ multiplex PCR; in TCRdb, only in-frame clones are kept and a portion is missing. The data show about 1,900,000 clones, about 95% seen once. The source material was naive CD8+ T cells sorted from blood. The receptors originated from a young man in good health.

This chain uses TRBV30 with TRBJ1-4; possible D gene TRBD1, 5 bases. The V end lost 3 bases, the J end lost 5 bases, and 7 bases lay between the germline ends. The CDR3 has 12 amino acids. The germline V gene has CDR1 GTSNPN and CDR2 SVGIG (reference sequence). The CDR3 is CAWSGGNEKLFF. The CDR3 region has the DNA TGTGCCTGGAGCGGGGGGAATGAAAAACTGTTTTTT.

The chain uses TRBV13 and TRBJ1-4; 7 nucleotides line up with TRBD1. This CDR3 spans 14 amino acids. J was trimmed by 5 bases and V by 5 bases; bases with no gene match: 5. CDR1 PRHDT and CDR2 FYEKMQ come from the germline V gene (reference sequence). The CDR3: CASSTGQSNEKLFF. CDR3 in DNA: TGTGCCAGCAGCACGGGACAGTCGAATGAAAAACTGTTTTTT. The complete variable domain, with remaining parts taken from reference TRBV13 and TRBJ1-4, reads AAGVIQSPRHLIKEKRETATLKCYPIPRHDTVYWYQQGPGQDPQFLISFYEKMQSDKGSIPDRFSAQQFSDYHSELNMSSLELGDSALYFCASSTGQSNEKLFFGSGTQLSVL.

The chain recombines TRBV5-1 with TRBJ1-2; the D is unclear. This CDR3 has 14 amino acids. V gave up 0 bases and J gave up 3 bases, with 9 bases separating them. CDR1 is SGHRS, CDR2 YFSETQ, per germline. CDR3 amino acids: CASSLGWVDYGYTF. CDR3 DNA sequence: TGCGCCAGCAGCTTGGGCTGGGTTGACTATGGCTACACCTTC.

V usage is TRBV7-2 and J usage is TRBJ1-5; D is perhaps TRBD1 (5 bases). V lost 1 base, J lost 0 bases, and 16 bases lay in between. The germline gives CDR1 SGHTA, CDR2 FQGNSA. The length of the CDR3 is 18 residues. This CDR3 is CASSLGGQGPYSNQPQHF. The CDR3 coding sequence is TGTGCCAGCAGCTTAGGGGGCCAGGGTCCTTATAGCAATCAGCCCCAGCATTTT.

On this clone itself: Other DNA sequences in this specimen translate into the identical CDR3. This chain uses TRBV27 with TRBJ1-5; perhaps TRBD1 as D (5 bases). Trimming left V 2 bases short and J 5 bases short, with 7 bases between. The CDR3 covers 13 residues. CDR1 and CDR2 (germline): MNHEY, SMNVEV (reference sequence). The CDR3 nucleotides read TGTGCCAGCAGTTTAGGAGGGGATCAGCCCCAGCATTTT. This gives the protein CASSLGGDQPQHF.

The rearrangement uses TRBV4-1 and TRBJ2-7; the D gene could be TRBD1 or TRBD2 (6 bases each). The germline V gene has CDR1 MGHRA and CDR2 YSYEKL. V was pared by 3 bases and J by 2 bases, with 17 bases between. The CDR3 has 16 residues. DNA of the CDR3: TGCGCCAGCAGCCAGAGTAGGGGGGCTCTCACCTACGAGCAGTACTTC. Its translation is CASSQSRGALTYEQYF.

The V and J genes are TRBV7-3 and TRBJ2-1, with a possible D match to TRBD1 (5 bases). Germline V gene data show CDR1 as SGHTA and CDR2 as FQGTGA. V was shortened by 3 bases and J by 5 bases, with 14 bases between the two germline ends. This CDR3 spans 15 amino acids. CDR3 in DNA: TGTGCCAGCAGCTTGATGATATTAGGGGACAATGAGCAGTTCTTC. It specifies CASSLMILGDNEQFF.

V gene TRBV10-2 combines with J gene TRBJ2-6; D unclear. V was clipped by 11 bases and J by 0 bases, with 14 bases between them. Germline V gene data show CDR1 as WSHSY and CDR2 as SAAADI. The CDR3 length is 15 residues. The CDR3: CACLAASSGANVLTF. The CDR3, as DNA: TGCGCCTGCTTAGCCGCAAGCTCTGGGGCCAACGTCCTGACTTTC.

The rearrangement joins TRBV7-9 to TRBJ2-6, with D possibly TRBD1 on 6 matching bases. Between the trimmed V and J ends, which lost 5 bases and 6 bases, there was a span of 17 bases. Germline values: CDR1 SEHNR, CDR2 FQNEAQ (reference sequence). This CDR3 spans 16 amino acids. The CDR3 DNA follows: TGTGCCAGCAGCGATTCGACAGGCCTTTTGGCCAACGTCCTGACTTTC. It codes for CASSDSTGLLANVLTF.

Points on this clone: Other DNA sequences in the same sample also yield this CDR3. The chain links TRBV5-1 to TRBJ2-7; D may be TRBD1 or TRBD2 (5 bases each). The V gene lost 0 bases and the J gene lost 1 base, with 8 bases spanning the gap. This CDR3 is 14 amino acids long. CDR1 and CDR2 (germline): SGHRS, YFSETQ. CDR3 DNA sequence: TGCGCCAGCAGCTTGGGGGGGTCATCCTACGAGCAGTACTTC. Protein sequence: CASSLGGSSYEQYF.

J is TRBJ2-2 and V is TRBV4-1; D is ambiguous. Germline CDR1 reads MGHRA; CDR2 reads YSYEKL. This CDR3 is 17 amino acids long. With 0 bases removed from V and 4 bases from J, the gap between germline ends came to 15 bases. The CDR3 nucleotides are TGCGCCAGCAGCCAAGATTCGCAAGTCGCCATCACCGGGGAGCTGTTTTTT. Amino acid sequence: CASSQDSQVAITGELFF.

This chain uses TRBV7-9 with TRBJ2-7; TRBD2 agrees at 7 bases. Unmatched junction bases numbered 10, after V lost 2 bases and J lost 3 bases. CDR1 is SEHNR and CDR2 is FQNEAQ in the germline V gene (reference sequence). The CDR3 has 16 residues. The CDR3 loop reads CASSLSVGLADYEQYF. In nucleotides, the CDR3 is TGTGCCAGCAGCTTATCTGTGGGGCTAGCGGACTACGAGCAGTACTTC.

The chain links TRBV30 to TRBJ2-7, with 10 bases that match TRBD2. The CDR3 extends over 15 amino acids. Trimming took 3 bases from V and 0 from J; bases not matched to a gene: 5. Germline V gene lookup returns CDR1 GTSNPN and CDR2 SVGIG (reference sequence). CDR3 coding DNA: TGTGCCTGGAGCACCGGGACTAGCGCCTCCTACGAGCAGTACTTC. It translates to CAWSTGTSASYEQYF. The full variable domain, with the rest looked up from reference TRBV30 and TRBJ2-7, is SQTIHQWPATLVQPVGSPLSLECTVEGTSNPNLYWYRQAAGRGLQLLFYSVGIGQISSEVPQNLSASRPQDRQFILSSKKLLLSDSGFYLCAWSTGTSASYEQYFGPGTRLTVT.

V usage is TRBV27 and J usage is TRBJ2-7; possible D gene TRBD2, 5 bases. Trimming shortened V by 2 bases and J by 1 base, and 12 bases separated the two germline ends. The CDR3 consists of 15 residues. CDR1 is MNHEY, CDR2 SMNVEV, per germline (reference sequence). CDR3 DNA: TGTGCCAGCAGTTTAATAGGAGGTGGGTCCTACGAGCAGTACTTC. Protein: CASSLIGGGSYEQYF.

The chain has TRBV2 and TRBJ2-7; 8 bases match TRBD2. The CDR3 loop spans 14 amino acids. Germline V gene sequence: CDR1 SNHLY, CDR2 FYNNEI. Losses at the gene ends were 3 bases for V and 3 bases for J; bases not matched to a gene: 4. CDR3 loop: CASSDRAGGYEQYF. In DNA, the CDR3 is TGTGCCAGCAGTGATCGCGCGGGGGGCTACGAGCAGTACTTC.

The rearrangement joins TRBV30 to TRBJ1-5; D might be TRBD1 (6 bases). The germline V gene has CDR1 GTSNPN and CDR2 SVGIG (reference sequence). CDR3 size: 13 residues. V dropped 5 bases and J dropped 7 bases, with 15 bases sitting between them. For the CDR3, the DNA is TGTGCCTGGGAAACAGGGAGGGGGCAGCCCCAGCATTTT. It translates to CAWETGRGQPQHF.

To note about this clone: The identical CDR3 is also encoded by other nucleotide sequences in the sample. This chain joins TRBV28 and TRBJ2-7; 7 bases are shared with TRBD1. This CDR3 region has 14 residues. V lost 3 bases, J lost 4 bases, and 6 bases stayed unmatched. CDR1 is MDHEN and CDR2 is SYDVKM in the germline V gene. Written as DNA, the CDR3 is TGTGCCAGCAGTTTTGGGCCAGGGGGATACGAGCAGTACTTC. This gives the protein CASSFGPGGYEQYF.